These 9 T cell receptor beta chains were all obtained from the same sample, sequenced in a study of blood T cell repertoires in COVID-19. The data were produced by immunoSEQ multiplex PCR, yet TCRdb's version contains in-frame clones alone and is incomplete. The table includes roughly 95,000 clones, roughly four fifths detected once. Sequenced: peripheral blood. These TCRs come from a human donor in a cohort sampled during active COVID-19.

The chain recombines TRBV11-3 with TRBJ1-1; no clear D gene. The CDR3 is 15 amino acids. Germline lookup yields CDR1 SGHNT and CDR2 YENEEA. V lost 1 base, J lost 1 base, and 10 bases lay in between. The CDR3 DNA is TGTGCCAGCAGCTTAGTGGTGGGGAGGAACACTGAAGCTTTCTTT. Amino acid sequence: CASSLVVGRNTEAFF.

This rearrangement joins TRBV4-1 to TRBJ1-5; 7 bases are shared with TRBD1. Per the germline V gene, CDR1 is MGHRA and CDR2 is YSYEKL. Trimming removed 1 base from V and 3 bases from J; junction bases left unmatched: 15. The CDR3 extends over 19 amino acids. DNA of the CDR3: TGCGCCAGCAGCCAAGTGGGGGGCTTCTCCGGGACAGACAATCAGCCCCAGCATTTT. It codes for CASSQVGGFSGTDNQPQHF.

CDR3 bases: TGTGCCAGCTCACCACCGGGCGGGAGCCGAGTCTACGAGCAGTACTTC. Encoded protein: CASSPPGGSRVYEQYF. The chain recombines TRBV18 with TRBJ2-7; 7 bases align to TRBD2. The V segment lost 0 bases and the J segment 3 bases; nucleotides outside the gene matches: 8. Per the germline V gene, CDR1 is KGHSH and CDR2 is LQKENI. The CDR3 covers 16 residues.

The chain has TRBV11-2 and TRBJ1-1; 9 nucleotides align to TRBD1. The CDR3 extends over 15 amino acids. V was clipped by 1 base and J by 1 base; unmatched bases: 1. Germline loops: CDR1 SGHAT, CDR2 FQNNGV. The CDR3 is CASSLGGQGNTEAFF. In nucleotides, the CDR3 is TGTGCCAGCAGCTTAGGGGGACAGGGGAACACTGAAGCTTTCTTT.

This clone came up once. The chain has TRBV6-5 and TRBJ2-2; possibly TRBD1 for D (6 bases). The V gene lost 7 bases and the J gene lost 1 base, with 10 bases spanning the gap. CDR1 and CDR2 (germline): MNHEY, SVGAGI. CDR3 length equals 14 residues. The CDR3 bases are TGTGCCAGCATGGTGGACAGGAACACCGGGGAGCTGTTTTTT. Translating gives CASMVDRNTGELFF.

This clone has a single count. This chain links TRBV27 with TRBJ2-4; D might be TRBD1 (6 bases). The ends were cut back, 5 bases at V and 1 base at J, with 9 bases in the middle. The CDR3 sequence is 14 residues long. CDR1 and CDR2 (germline): MNHEY, SMNVEV (reference sequence). CDR3 sequence (DNA): TGTGCCAGCAGTGATACAGGGGCCAAAAACATTCAGTACTTC. Encoded protein: CASSDTGAKNIQYF.

In this sample, this clone turned up once. This sequence joins TRBV6-6 and TRBJ2-2; 11 bases are shared with TRBD2. Germline V gives CDR1 MNHNY, CDR2 SVGAGI (reference sequence). The V gene end was trimmed by 7 bases and the J gene end by 1 base; junction bases not matched to a gene: 11. CDR3 size: 18 residues. The CDR3 here is CASNRNEGTSGNTGELFF. DNA for the CDR3: TGTGCCAGCAATCGTAATGAGGGGACTAGCGGGAACACCGGGGAGCTGTTTTTT.

J is TRBJ2-5 and V is TRBV3-1 (or the pseudogene TRBV3-2); 9 bases are shared with TRBD1. CDR3 length: 16 residues. Losses at the gene ends were 5 bases for V and 5 bases for J; bases not matched to a gene: 12. Germline CDR1 LGHDT, CDR2 YNNKEL (reference sequence). The CDR3 loop reads CASSWGQGVSGETQYF. Here the CDR3 DNA reads TGTGCCAGCAGCTGGGGACAGGGAGTCTCCGGGGAGACCCAGTACTTC.

V gene TRBV7-2 combines with J gene TRBJ2-7, with 10 bases aligning to TRBD1. The J segment lost 2 bases and the V segment lost 2 bases, leaving 6 bases of the junction unmatched. There are 16 residues in the CDR3. Germline V lookup: CDR1 SGHTA, CDR2 FQGNSA. Here the CDR3 DNA reads TGTGCCAGCAGCTTAACGGGGGGGACAGGGGCCTACGAGCAGTACTTC. Its protein product is CASSLTGGTGAYEQYF.